This T cell receptor (beta chain) was recovered during a study of CD8+ T cells in alopecia areata. Whole-study context: Treatment comprised oral tofacitinib, 5 to 10 mg twice daily, in treated patients. General study results and limits: Scalp data also include sequences from resident alphabeta T cells of normal skin. Between patients, shared TCR sequences were less clear than in mice. This was possibly due in part to HLA diversity in the patient population. Normal scalp had lower clonality than lesional scalp, with alopecia totalis/universalis lesions showing this most strongly.

As regards this clone: Its antigen is unidentified.

Sequencing used cDNA as its template, made by extracting RNA and reverse transcribing it. Here immunoSEQ multiplex PCR was the method, and the copy in TCRdb shows in-frame clones only, minus some. The repertoire holds 150,000 or so clones, with 45% to 60% as singletons. The CDR3 has 15 residues. Between the trimmed V and J ends, which lost 5 bases and 3 bases, there was a span of 14 bases. The V gene's germline CDR1 is SNHLY and CDR2 FYNNEI. The material sequenced was CD4+ T cells sorted from blood. This clonotype was sampled from a human donor with alopecia areata. The chain combines TRBV2 with TRBJ2-1, with a possible D match to TRBD2 (6 bases). In DNA, the CDR3 is TGTGCCAGCAGTCTCCTCCGGGGGAACTACAATGAGCAGTTCTTC. Translating gives CASSLLRGNYNEQFF.